These 27 T cell receptor beta chains share one sample of origin, sequenced in a study of cytomegalovirus exposure and HLA in healthy donors. The method was immunoSEQ multiplex PCR; TCRdb's version includes in-frame clones alone and lacks a portion of them. The data contain 90,000 to 110,000 clones, roughly 90% of them singletons. Sequenced: PBMCs. Every receptor here comes from a woman aged 18-35 years in good health and CMV-seronegative.

The rearrangement joins TRBV7-9 to TRBJ1-4; TRBD1 matches at 7 bases. The V gene end was trimmed by 2 bases and the J gene end by 8 bases; junction bases not matched to a gene: 5. CDR3 length equals 14 residues. Germline V gene sequence: CDR1 SEHNR, CDR2 FQNEAQ (reference sequence). CDR3 in DNA: TGTGCCAGCAGCTTAAGACAGGGTGGCGAAAAACTGTTTTTT. Its protein product is CASSLRQGGEKLFF.

V usage is TRBV29-1 and J usage is TRBJ1-1; D is uncertain. V was clipped by 2 bases and J by 0 bases, with 4 bases between them. The CDR3 has 12 amino acids. Germline values: CDR1 SQVTM, CDR2 ANQGSEA. CDR3 amino acids: CSVERVNTEAFF. In DNA, the CDR3 is TGCAGCGTTGAACGGGTGAACACTGAAGCTTTCTTT.

The chain employs TRBV7-6 and TRBJ1-3; D not resolved. Germline values: CDR1 SGHVS, CDR2 FNYEAQ. The length of the CDR3 is 16 residues. V shed 3 bases and J shed 4 bases, with 16 bases lying between them. The CDR3 here is CASSFRPRAEGNTIYF. CDR3 coding DNA: TGTGCCAGCAGCTTCAGACCCCGAGCGGAGGGAAACACCATATATTTT.

The chain employs TRBV7-9 and TRBJ2-7; D is ambiguous. Germline V gives CDR1 SEHNR, CDR2 FQNEAQ (reference sequence). The germline V and J ends were trimmed by 2 bases and 1 base, with 12 bases remaining between them. CDR3 length: 15 residues. The CDR3 bases are TGTGCCAGCAGCTTATCAGGTCAGGTTTCCTACGAGCAGTACTTC. Translated: CASSLSGQVSYEQYF.

The rearrangement links TRBV18 to TRBJ1-3; weak D call: TRBD1 (6 bases). The germline V gene has CDR1 KGHSH and CDR2 LQKENI. Trimming took off 4 bases at V and 4 bases at J, with 14 bases between the two ends. The CDR3 is 15 residues long. The CDR3 coding sequence is TGTGCCAGCTCACGGGACACCCCTAGCGGAAACACCATATATTTT. Translated, it gives CASSRDTPSGNTIYF.

The table lists this clone with many counts. J is TRBJ2-7 and V is TRBV7-9; 8 nucleotides line up with TRBD2. The CDR3 sequence is 15 residues long. The junction had 13 bases not matched to a gene; V was cut back by 5 bases and J by 7 bases. Per the germline V gene, CDR1 is SEHNR and CDR2 is FQNEAQ (reference sequence). In DNA form, the CDR3 reads TGTGCCAGCAGCCCTGGGACTAGGAAGATGTGGGAGCAGTACTTC. It specifies CASSPGTRKMWEQYF.

There are a few counts of this clone. This chain uses TRBV11-2 with TRBJ2-2, with 9 bases fitting TRBD1. CDR1 is SGHAT and CDR2 is FQNNGV in the germline V gene. Losses at the gene ends were 4 bases for V and 1 base for J; bases not matched to a gene: 1. The CDR3 totals 15 residues. CDR3 loop: CASSSGQGNTGELFF. The CDR3 bases are TGTGCCAGCAGCTCGGGACAGGGGAACACCGGGGAGCTGTTTTTT.

The genes are TRBV9 and TRBJ2-1, with 7 bases matching TRBD2. Germline V lookup: CDR1 SGDLS, CDR2 YYNGEE. The V gene end was trimmed by 0 bases and the J gene end by 10 bases; junction bases not matched to a gene: 10. The CDR3 is 15 amino acids. The CDR3, as DNA: TGTGCCAGCAGCGTAGTGTCCGGGGAGGGTGGAGAGCAGTTCTTC. As protein: CASSVVSGEGGEQFF.

The chain couples TRBV19 to TRBJ2-2; no clear D gene. The V gene lost 7 bases and the J gene lost 6 bases, with 12 bases spanning the gap. CDR1 is LNHDA and CDR2 is SQIVND in the germline V gene (reference sequence). The CDR3 contains 13 residues. CDR3 region: CASIEEVSGELFF. As DNA, the CDR3 is TGTGCCAGTATAGAGGAAGTCTCCGGGGAGCTGTTTTTT. Looking up the rest from reference TRBV19 and TRBJ2-2 gives the full variable domain: DGGITQSPKYLFRKEGQNVTLSCEQNLNHDAMYWYRQDPGQGLRLIYYSQIVNDFQKGDIAEGYSVSREKKESFPLTVTSAQKNPTAFYLCASIEEVSGELFFGEGSRLTVL.

This chain uses TRBV14 with TRBJ2-7; TRBD1 is a possible D gene (6 bases). The CDR3 runs to 14 residues. Germline V CDR1 and CDR2: SGHDN, FVKESK. Trimming stripped 2 bases from V and 5 bases from J, with 13 bases between. The CDR3, as DNA: TGTGCCAGCAGCCAATGGGGGCGCCTCGACGAGCAGTACTTC. This codes for CASSQWGRLDEQYF.

On this clone: Other DNA sequences in the sample encode the same CDR3. The rearrangement joins TRBV7-2 to TRBJ2-7; D possibly corresponds to TRBD2 (5 bases). The CDR3 is 14 residues long. The germline V gene has CDR1 SGHTA and CDR2 FQGNSA. Trimming pared 3 bases from V and 3 bases from J, leaving 12 bases between. CDR3 residues: CASSFGTGSYEQYF. The DNA for the CDR3 is TGTGCCAGCAGCTTTGGCACGGGAAGCTACGAGCAGTACTTC.

This clone showed up just a few times. This chain links TRBV6-5 with TRBJ2-7; D might be TRBD1 (6 bases). CDR1 and CDR2 (germline): MNHEY, SVGAGI. The V end lost 6 bases, the J end lost 2 bases, and 17 bases lay between the germline ends. This CDR3 has 15 residues. CDR3: CASSSGWDTAYEQYF. CDR3 in DNA: TGTGCCAGCAGCTCCGGGTGGGACACCGCCTACGAGCAGTACTTC.

The chain uses TRBV18 and TRBJ1-4, with 7 bases fitting TRBD1. Germline V lookup: CDR1 KGHSH, CDR2 LQKENI. CDR3 length: 16 amino acids. V lost 4 bases and J lost 2; bases outside the gene matches: 7. CDR3 protein: CASSLQQGYTNEKLFF. The CDR3, as DNA: TGTGCCAGCTCACTACAACAGGGGTACACTAATGAAAAACTGTTTTTT.

The rearrangement uses TRBV30 and TRBJ2-7; TRBD2 matches 9 bases. Looked up from germline, CDR1 is GTSNPN and CDR2 is SVGIG (reference sequence). V was clipped by 2 bases and J by 5 bases; unmatched bases: 4. This CDR3 region has 13 residues. This chain's CDR3 is CAWSRASGNEQYF. The CDR3 DNA reads as TGTGCCTGGAGTCGGGCTAGCGGGAACGAGCAGTACTTC. The complete variable domain, with remaining parts taken from reference TRBV30 and TRBJ2-7, reads SQTIHQWPATLVQPVGSPLSLECTVEGTSNPNLYWYRQAAGRGLQLLFYSVGIGQISSEVPQNLSASRPQDRQFILSSKKLLLSDSGFYLCAWSRASGNEQYFGPGTRLTVT.

The V and J genes are TRBV5-1 and TRBJ2-1; 13 bases fit TRBD2. Germline V lookup: CDR1 SGHRS, CDR2 YFSETQ. Trimming cost V 0 bases and J 5 bases; bases outside gene matches: 2. The CDR3 covers 16 residues. CDR3 residues: CASSLAGTSGDNEQFF. The CDR3 DNA reads as TGCGCCAGCAGCTTGGCCGGGACTAGCGGGGACAATGAGCAGTTCTTC.

The chain employs TRBV15 and TRBJ1-2, with 7 bases matching TRBD1. This CDR3 has 17 residues. V lost 5 bases and J lost 1; bases outside the gene matches: 13. In germline, CDR1 is LNHNV, CDR2 YYDKDF (reference sequence). CDR3 sequence: CATSEDRAFTRNYGYTF. For the CDR3, the DNA is TGTGCCACCAGCGAAGACAGGGCATTCACCCGTAACTATGGCTACACCTTC.

The CDR3 nucleotides read TGTGCCTGGAGTGTACGAGGGGGGGACACTGAAGCTTTCTTT. Translated: CAWSVRGGDTEAFF. The rearrangement uses TRBV30 and TRBJ1-1; tentatively, D is TRBD1 (6 bases). CDR3 length equals 14 residues. With 0 bases removed from V and 3 bases from J, the gap between germline ends came to 11 bases. Germline CDR1 and CDR2: GTSNPN and SVGIG (reference sequence).

In this sample, this clone turned up a few times. V and J are TRBV18 and TRBJ2-2, with D unclear. Trimming removed 0 bases from V and 0 bases from J, with 8 bases in between. CDR1 and CDR2 from the germline V gene are KGHSH and LQKENI. The CDR3 contains 16 residues. In nucleotides, the CDR3 is TGTGCCAGCTCACCACCGGGTGGAGCGAACACCGGGGAGCTGTTTTTT. It yields the protein CASSPPGGANTGELFF.

This rearrangement joins TRBV7-8 to TRBJ2-3; D gene uncertain. Deletions cut 0 bases from V and 2 bases from J, with 6 bases between. This CDR3 region has 14 residues. Germline CDR1 SGHVS, CDR2 FQNEAQ. CDR3 sequence (DNA): TGTGCCAGCAGCTTAGCGGCCAACACAGATACGCAGTATTTT. Translating it yields CASSLAANTDTQYF.

The chain couples TRBV19 to TRBJ2-7; 9 bases align to TRBD1. V was pared by 8 bases and J by 6 bases, with 8 bases of the junction left unmatched. The CDR3 runs 13 residues. From germline, CDR1 is LNHDA and CDR2 SQIVND (reference sequence). CDR3 sequence: CASHRTGDGEQYF. The CDR3 nucleotides read TGTGCCAGTCACCGGACAGGGGATGGCGAGCAGTACTTC.

The chain uses TRBV15 and TRBJ2-6, with 8 bases aligning to TRBD1. Trimming took 1 base from V and 1 from J; bases not matched to a gene: 0. The CDR3 runs 16 residues. The germline gives CDR1 LNHNV, CDR2 YYDKDF (reference sequence). CDR3 in amino acids: CATSRGQGSGANVLTF. The CDR3 DNA sequence: TGTGCCACCAGCAGAGGACAGGGGTCTGGGGCCAACGTCCTGACTTTC.

In its sample, this clone was seen a few times. This chain's CDR3 is CASSDPAGASYEQYF. The CDR3 DNA sequence: TGTGCCAGCAGCGACCCAGCGGGGGCGTCCTACGAGCAGTACTTC. The V call is TRBV7-2, the J call TRBJ2-7; TRBD2 matches 8 bases. The V and J ends lost 5 bases and 1 base, in that order; junction bases with no gene match: 7. CDR3 length: 15 amino acids. Germline V CDR1 and CDR2: SGHTA, FQGNSA.

The chain uses TRBV28 and TRBJ2-7, with D perhaps matching TRBD1 (6 bases). The germline V gene encodes CDR1 MDHEN and CDR2 SYDVKM. The CDR3 runs 15 residues. The V gene lost 5 bases and the J gene lost 3 bases, with 17 bases spanning the gap. CDR3 in amino acids: CASSTQIQGGYEQYF. CDR3 sequence (DNA): TGTGCCAGCAGTACCCAGATACAAGGGGGCTACGAGCAGTACTTC.

This clone was recorded only once. The V and J genes are TRBV7-2 and TRBJ2-5, with 8 bases matching TRBD2. Trimming at V came to 5 bases and at J to 5 bases, leaving 4 bases not matched to a gene. CDR1 and CDR2 (germline): SGHTA, FQGNSA. CDR3 length: 13 residues. CDR3 nucleotides: TGTGCCAGCAGCCACGGGGGGGCTGAGACCCAGTACTTC. This encodes CASSHGGAETQYF. Looking up the rest from reference TRBV7-2 and TRBJ2-5 gives the full variable domain: GAGVSQSPSNKVTEKGKDVELRCDPISGHTALYWYRQSLGQGLEFLIYFQGNSAPDKSGLPSDRFSAERTGGSVSTLTIQRTQQEDSAVYLCASSHGGAETQYFGPGTRLLVL.

This clone was found once. The chain combines TRBV19 with TRBJ1-1; 10 bases fit TRBD1. The CDR3 loop spans 18 amino acids. V dropped 4 bases and J dropped 3; count of bases not matched to a gene: 14. Germline CDR1 is LNHDA and CDR2 is SQIVND (reference sequence). This CDR3 reads CASSTHPLGQGGDTEAFF. In DNA, the CDR3 is TGTGCCAGTAGTACACACCCCCTCGGACAGGGGGGGGACACTGAAGCTTTCTTT.

The CDR3, as DNA: TGTGCCAGCACCACCCCAGGGGGAAACACCATATATTTT. This codes for CASTTPGGNTIYF. The rearrangement uses TRBV5-4 and TRBJ1-3; tentatively, D is TRBD1 (5 bases). The ends were cut back, 6 bases at V and 4 bases at J, with 11 bases in the middle. The CDR3 runs to 13 residues. Looked up from germline, CDR1 is SGHNT and CDR2 is YYREEE (reference sequence).

There are a few counts of this clone. One end of the junction is discordant with germline, which a read error may explain. The gene calls are TRBV7-3 and TRBJ2-2, with D possibly being TRBD2 (6 bases). Germline V gives CDR1 SGHTA, CDR2 FQGTGA. The CDR3 has 16 amino acids. The CDR3 region has the DNA TGTGCCAGCACCTTACTGTTGGGGGGTTCCACCGGGGAGCTGTTTTTT. This gives the protein CASTLLLGGSTGELFF.